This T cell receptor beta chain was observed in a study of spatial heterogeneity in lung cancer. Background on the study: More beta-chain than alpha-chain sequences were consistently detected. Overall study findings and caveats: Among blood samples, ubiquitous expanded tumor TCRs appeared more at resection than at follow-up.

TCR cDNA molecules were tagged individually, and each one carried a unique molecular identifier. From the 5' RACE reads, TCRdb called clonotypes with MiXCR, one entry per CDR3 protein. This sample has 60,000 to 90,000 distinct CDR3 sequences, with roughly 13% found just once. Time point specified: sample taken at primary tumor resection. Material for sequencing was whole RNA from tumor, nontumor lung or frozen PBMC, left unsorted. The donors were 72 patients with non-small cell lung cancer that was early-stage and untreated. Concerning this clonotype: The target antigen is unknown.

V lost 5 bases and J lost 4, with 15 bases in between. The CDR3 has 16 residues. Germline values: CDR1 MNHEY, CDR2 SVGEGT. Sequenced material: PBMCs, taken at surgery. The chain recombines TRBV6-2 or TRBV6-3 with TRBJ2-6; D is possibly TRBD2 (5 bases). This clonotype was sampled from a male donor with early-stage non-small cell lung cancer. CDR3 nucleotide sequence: TGTGCCAGCAGTCTGGAGGAGAGCACCGGGGCCAACGTCCTGACTTTC. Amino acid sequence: CASSLEESTGANVLTF.